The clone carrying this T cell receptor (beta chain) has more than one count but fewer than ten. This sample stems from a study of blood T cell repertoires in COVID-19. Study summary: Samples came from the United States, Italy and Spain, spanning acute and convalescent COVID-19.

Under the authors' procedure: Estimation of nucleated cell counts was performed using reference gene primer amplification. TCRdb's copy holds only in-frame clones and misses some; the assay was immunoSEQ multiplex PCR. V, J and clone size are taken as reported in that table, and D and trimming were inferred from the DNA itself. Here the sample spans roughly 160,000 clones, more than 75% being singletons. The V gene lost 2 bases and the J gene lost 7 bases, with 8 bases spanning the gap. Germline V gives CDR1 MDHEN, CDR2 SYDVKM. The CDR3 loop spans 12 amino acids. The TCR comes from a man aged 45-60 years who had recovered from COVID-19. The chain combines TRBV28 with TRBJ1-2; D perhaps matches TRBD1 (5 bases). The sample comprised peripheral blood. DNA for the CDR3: TGTGCCAGCAGTTTAACAGGTTCTGGCTACACCTTC. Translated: CASSLTGSGYTF.